The rows below give T cell receptor beta chains drawn from one sample of a study of beta chain features in type 1 diabetes. Profiling relied on immunoSEQ multiplex PCR, and the TCRdb table lists in-frame clones only, not all of them. The sample has around 280,000 clones; over 12% are singletons. The material sequenced was naive CD4+ T cells from blood. The receptors stem from a man in his late teens or twenties with type 1 diabetes. Each CDR3 is given with its conserved first and last residue. Fields, in order: J gene, V gene, D gene, clone size, CDR3 DNA, CDR3 protein. D genes are given only for firm matches. Size is stated for part of the rows, as once, few or many counts, or as a class when the clone is expanded.

TRBJ2-3 | TRBV5-4 | TRBD1 | few | TGTGCCAGCGGGCCAGGACAGGGGGCTGGAGATACGCAGTATTTT | CASGPGQGAGDTQYF
TRBJ2-1 | TRBV7-2 | . | . | TGTGCCAGCAGCTCGGTACTAGGGGGGGCCGGCAATGAGCAGTTCTTC | CASSSVLGGAGNEQFF
TRBJ2-7 | TRBV19 | . | few | TGTGCCAGTAGTATTCGTGGGCAGTCCTACGAGCAGTACTTC | CASSIRGQSYEQYF
TRBJ2-3 | TRBV28 | . | few | TGTGCCAGCCGGGACTTTCGCACAGATACGCAGTATTTT | CASRDFRTDTQYF
TRBJ2-7 | TRBV5-1 | TRBD2 | . | TGCGCCAGCAGCTTGTGGGGACTAGCGGGAGTTCGCTTCGAGCAGTACTTC | CASSLWGLAGVRFEQYF
TRBJ2-5 | TRBV9 | TRBD1 | few | TGTGCCAGCAGCGCAGGGGGTGGAGGGACCCAGTACTTC | CASSAGGGGTQYF
TRBJ2-3 | TRBV27 | TRBD2 | . | TGTGCCAGCAGTTTTTGGAGAGCGGGAGGCACAGATACGCAGTATTTT | CASSFWRAGGTDTQYF
TRBJ1-2 | TRBV29-1 | . | . | TGCAGCGGTCGGGACTACTATGGCTACACCTTC | CSGRDYYGYTF
TRBJ2-1 | TRBV5-1 | . | . | TGCGCCAGCAGCACCCTACTAGGCGCCGAGCAGTTCTTC | CASSTLLGAEQFF
TRBJ1-6 | TRBV5-6 | . | few | TGTGCCAGCAGTCGCGGTCCTTTGAGCTCCTATAATTCACCCCTCCACTTT | CASSRGPLSSYNSPLHF
TRBJ2-7 | TRBV25-1 | . | . | TGTGCCAGCGGAGGGGCGGCCACCTACGAGCAGTACTTC | CASGGAATYEQYF
TRBJ2-7 | TRBV25-1 | TRBD1 | . | TGTGCCAGCCGGCCGGCAGGGGGTAACTACGAGCAGTACTTC | CASRPAGGNYEQYF
TRBJ2-7 | TRBV6-5 | . | few | TGTGCCAGCAGTTACTCGAGCGAGCAGTACTTC | CASSYSSEQYF
TRBJ2-7 | TRBV29-1 | . | few | TGCAGCGTTGACAGGGGTCATTCCTACGAGCAGTACTTC | CSVDRGHSYEQYF
TRBJ1-5 | TRBV30 | . | few | TGTGCCTGGAGTCCCCTAAGCGAGGGTCAGCCCCAGCATTTT | CAWSPLSEGQPQHF
TRBJ2-7 | TRBV15 | . | . | TGTGCCACCAGCCGGGACTTAACCTACGAGCAGTACTTC | CATSRDLTYEQYF
TRBJ2-7 | TRBV29-1 | TRBD1 | . | TGCAGCGTTGAAGCGCCCCGACAGGGGAACTCCTACGAGCAGTACTTC | CSVEAPRQGNSYEQYF
TRBJ2-7 | TRBV15 | TRBD1 | . | TGTGCCACCAGCAGGGACAGGGCGGCCTACGAGCAGTACTTC | CATSRDRAAYEQYF
TRBJ2-5 | TRBV25-1 | . | . | TGTGCCAGCAGGGCCCAAGAGACCCAGTACTTC | CASRAQETQYF